This T cell receptor (beta chain) was documented in a study of blood T cell repertoires in COVID-19. Background on the study: Italy, Spain and the United States were the sources of the convalescent and acute COVID-19 samples.

Original processing notes: Researchers report that nucleated cell counts were estimated from reference gene primer amplification. The repertoire was sequenced with immunoSEQ multiplex PCR; TCRdb's copy has only in-frame clones and lacks some. The V and J calls and clone size were taken over from that table, and D and trimming were inferred from the DNA. Among fewer than 250,000 clones, roughly 80% were seen once, and the ten largest hold around 4.7%. Germline assignment: CDR1 LNHDA and CDR2 SQIVND (reference sequence). V was shortened by 5 bases and J by 0 bases, with 14 bases between the two germline ends. The CDR3 is 15 residues long.

This receptor was identified in a woman aged 65 to 85 with acute or convalescent COVID-19. The V call is TRBV19, the J call TRBJ2-7, with D possibly being TRBD2 (5 bases). Material for sequencing was peripheral blood. The DNA for the CDR3 is TGTGCCAGTAGTGTCGGGGTCAGCTTCTCCTACGAGCAGTACTTC. Translation gives CASSVGVSFSYEQYF. Full variable domain (remainder filled in from reference TRBV19 and TRBJ2-7): DGGITQSPKYLFRKEGQNVTLSCEQNLNHDAMYWYRQDPGQGLRLIYYSQIVNDFQKGDIAEGYSVSREKKESFPLTVTSAQKNPTAFYLCASSVGVSFSYEQYFGPGTRLTVT.